This T cell receptor beta chain is from a study of cytomegalovirus exposure and HLA in healthy donors. Overall study context: Roughly 170 million T cells yielded around 120 million unique TCR beta sequences in earlier analysis.

Study-level points and caveats: Versus the approximately 720-donor mean, an Asian-associated ancestry cluster reportedly showed fewer N-insertions in a later analysis. Researchers catalogued 164 TCR beta chains as cytomegalovirus-associated. Other equally common chains were less clonally expanded than HLA-associated TCR beta chains, a later analysis showed.

This CDR3 is 15 amino acids long. Germline V gene lookup returns CDR1 MDHEN and CDR2 SYDVKM. V lost 5 bases to trimming and J lost 4 bases, with 15 bases between them. This clone was recorded a few times. Its target is not known. Primers for the PCR totalled 60 Vbeta and 13 Jbeta. Assay: immunoSEQ multiplex PCR; the TCRdb copy retains only in-frame clones and omits some. In the table there are about 140,000 clones, more than 75% of which are singletons. The TCR was taken from a man aged 18 to 29 in good health and CMV-seronegative. Sequencing input: PBMCs. The chain recombines TRBV28 with TRBJ1-5, with D possibly being TRBD1 (5 bases). The CDR3 DNA follows: TGTGCCAGCAGTCCCTCCGACAGAAATAATCAGCCCCAGCATTTT. This gives the protein CASSPSDRNNQPQHF.